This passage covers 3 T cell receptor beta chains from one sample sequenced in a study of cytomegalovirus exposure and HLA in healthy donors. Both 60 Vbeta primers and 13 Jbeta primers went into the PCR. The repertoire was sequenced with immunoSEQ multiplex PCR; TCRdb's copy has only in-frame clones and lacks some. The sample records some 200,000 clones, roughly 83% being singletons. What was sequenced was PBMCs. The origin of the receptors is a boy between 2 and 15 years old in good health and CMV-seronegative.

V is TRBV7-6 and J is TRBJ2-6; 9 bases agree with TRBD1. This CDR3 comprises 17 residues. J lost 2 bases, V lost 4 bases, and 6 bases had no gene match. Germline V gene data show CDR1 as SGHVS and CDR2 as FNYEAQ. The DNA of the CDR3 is TGTGCCAGCAGCTCCGGGACAGGGTTCCCTGGGGCCAACGTCCTGACTTTC. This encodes CASSSGTGFPGANVLTF.

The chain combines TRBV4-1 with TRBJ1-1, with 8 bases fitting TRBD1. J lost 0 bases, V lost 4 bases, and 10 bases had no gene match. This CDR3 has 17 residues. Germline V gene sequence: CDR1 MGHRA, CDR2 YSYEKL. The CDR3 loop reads CASSPYGQGFMNTEAFF. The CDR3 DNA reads TGCGCCAGCAGCCCTTACGGACAGGGATTCATGAACACTGAAGCTTTCTTT.

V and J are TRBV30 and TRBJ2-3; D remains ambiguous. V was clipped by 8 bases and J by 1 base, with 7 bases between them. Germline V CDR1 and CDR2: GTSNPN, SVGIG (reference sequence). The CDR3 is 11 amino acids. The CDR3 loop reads CAVGGTDTQYF. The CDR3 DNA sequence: TGTGCCGTCGGAGGCACAGATACGCAGTATTTT.